This T cell receptor (beta chain) originates from a study of technical replicates of blood from a few donors. The junction had 8 bases not matched to a gene; V was cut back by 3 bases and J by 2 bases. Germline V gene lookup returns CDR1 SNHLY and CDR2 FYNNEI. This CDR3 is 17 amino acids long. Data came from immunoSEQ multiplex PCR; TCRdb stores just in-frame clones and leaves some out. The data show 68,000 or so clones, nearly 98% seen once. Input material: T cells isolated from PBMCs. The rearrangement links TRBV2 to TRBJ2-2; 8 bases align to TRBD1. The receptor was isolated from a human donor in good health. CDR3 sequence (DNA): TGTGCCAGCAGTGAGTGGACAGGGAGTCGAAACACCGGGGAGCTGTTTTTT. Protein sequence: CASSEWTGSRNTGELFF. Variable domain in full (rest from reference TRBV2 and TRBJ2-2): EPEVTQTPSHQVTQMGQEVILRCVPISNHLYFYWYRQILGQKVEFLVSFYNNEISEKSEIFDDQFSVERPDGSNFTLKIRSTKLEDSAMYFCASSEWTGSRNTGELFFGEGSRLTVL.